The T cell receptor beta chain under discussion was sequenced for a study of blood T cell repertoires in COVID-19 (dated by TCRdb to about 2020). General notes on the study: Samples covering the acute and convalescent phases of COVID-19 were provided by collaborators in the United States, Italy and Spain. The material from the prospective study consisted of cDNA or gDNA derived from T cells, B-cell-depleted T cells, or PBMCs. Subjects who had been exposed to COVID-19, were actively infected with it, or had recovered from it provided the deeply sampled blood TCRbeta repertoires that made up the dataset. The repertoires were released in a freely available public database meant as a resource for research on the immune response to SARS-CoV-2. Samples came from the ongoing ImmuneRACE study (first 160 participants) plus 1,254 subjects from 6 global collaborators. Nearly every sample came with metadata listing a de-identified subject ID, COVID-19 status, age in years and sex. Where available, HLA class I and class II types were taken from metadata supplied by the sample provider and were not determined by assay-based typing. The paper's findings and limits, for the study overall: The quantity of clinical and demographic metadata differed by source and by participant and was supplied without curation.

TCRbeta CDR3 regions were amplified from genomic DNA using the immunoSEQ Assay, a bias-controlled multiplex PCR. The study's own analysis went as follows. The number of nucleated cells in each sample was estimated from the amplification of reference gene primers within the assay. To quantify the absolute abundance of each unique TCRbeta CDR3 rearrangement, sequence reads were collapsed and filtered. For each sample, productive Simpson clonality was calculated as the square root of Simpson's diversity index across productive rearrangements. The immuneACCESS repertoire file appears here via TCRdb, limited to in-frame rearrangements. These files lack a portion of the clones; in checked studies, under half of the deficit traces to unresolved V genes, and the cause of the others is not known. D and trimming were read from the DNA, whereas the V and J calls and clone size are those reported in that table. Within this sample are 400,000 to 500,000 clones, with just over 85% of them counted one time only. The top ten clones comprise more than 1.4% of the sample.

The sample holds a few counts of this clone. This clone's antigen is unknown. Base quality data are lacking; no much larger clone is found one base away. V has 7 bases trimmed and J has 9 bases trimmed; junction bases matching no gene number 8. The germline V gene yields SNHLY for CDR1 and FYNNEI for CDR2. The CDR3 measures 15 amino acids from cysteine to phenylalanine. Only the CDR3 region is kept as DNA, spanning 45 bases read in frame from base 1. Each collaborating institution followed its own protocols to collect whole blood in K2EDTA tubes. For TCRbeta analysis, collaborator samples were shipped as frozen whole blood, as isolated PBMCs, or as DNA extracted from either sample type.

The receptor was isolated from a woman in her 30s with active or convalescent COVID-19. Sequenced input: peripheral blood. This sequence uses TRBV2 and TRBJ1-6; TRBD1 agrees with 11 junctional bases. The CDR3 protein: CASIPPGQGGSPLHF. Here is the DNA: TGTGCCAGCATCCCTCCGGGACAGGGGGGTTCACCCCTCCACTTT.